The rows below give T cell receptor beta chains drawn from one sample of a study of CD8 T cells in Susac syndrome. In TCRdb, the immunoSEQ multiplex PCR reads were re-called with MiXCR into one record per CDR3 protein. The sample contains about 160,000 distinct CDR3 sequences, 80% to 95% of which appear only once. Specimen: CD4+ T cells from PBMCs. All receptors come from a human donor in good health. Both conserved end residues are part of each CDR3. Fields, in order: J gene, V gene, D gene, clone size, CDR3 protein, CDR3 DNA. The D gene is left open where the match is weak. Clone size is stated in some rows and not others, as once, few, many or a class when expanded.

TRBJ1-4	TRBV12-3/TRBV12-4	-	-	CASSRGGTNEKLFF	TGTGCCAGCAGCAGGGGAGGCACTAATGAAAAACTGTTTTTT
TRBJ2-1	TRBV7-9	-	-	CASSSDTGEQFF	TGTGCCAGCAGCTCAGATACGGGTGAGCAGTTCTTC
TRBJ2-7	TRBV19	-	once	CASSISRGRPLYEQYF	TGTGCCAGTAGTATATCACGGGGACGGCCTCTTTACGAGCAGTACTTC
TRBJ1-1	TRBV21-1	-	-	CASSARQGRENTEAFF	TGTGCCAGCAGCGCCAGACAGGGGAGAGAGAACACTGAAGCTTTCTTT
TRBJ2-3	TRBV14	-	-	CASSQDRNTQYF	TGTGCCAGCAGCCAAGACCGGAATACGCAGTATTTT
TRBJ2-7	TRBV29-1	-	-	CSAAGRAAYEQYF	TGCAGCGCAGCAGGCAGGGCTGCCTACGAGCAGTACTTC
TRBJ2-5	TRBV20-1	-	few	CSARNQETQYF	TGCAGTGCTCGTAACCAAGAGACCCAGTACTTC
TRBJ1-2	TRBV30	-	-	CAWRAQWWDGGYTF	TGTGCCTGGAGGGCACAGTGGTGGGACGGTGGCTACACCTTC
TRBJ1-1	TRBV2	TRBD1	once	CAGTGGRGTEAFF	TGTGCCGGGACAGGGGGCAGGGGCACTGAAGCTTTCTTT
TRBJ2-7	TRBV5-4	TRBD2	-	CASSPGGRTNAYEQYF	TGTGCCAGCAGCCCGGGGGGTCGGACTAACGCCTACGAGCAGTACTTC
TRBJ2-7	TRBV9	TRBD1	-	CASSATGAGYEQYF	TGTGCCAGCAGCGCGACAGGGGCGGGCTACGAGCAGTACTTC
TRBJ2-6	TRBV19	-	-	CASKFASGANVLTF	TGTGCCAGTAAGTTCGCGTCTGGGGCCAACGTCCTGACTTTC
TRBJ1-2	TRBV3-1	-	-	CASSQTQFGYTF	TGTGCCAGCAGCCAAACTCAGTTTGGCTACACCTTC
TRBJ2-7	TRBV12-3/TRBV12-4	-	-	CASSLDRNLYEQYF	TGTGCCAGCAGTTTAGACAGAAACCTGTACGAGCAGTACTTC
TRBJ1-2	TRBV7-8	-	-	CASSAGGGYNYGYTF	TGTGCCAGCAGCGCAGGAGGGGGTTATAACTATGGCTACACCTTC
TRBJ1-1	TRBV6-5	-	few	CASRRGLNTEAFF	TGTGCCAGCAGAAGGGGATTGAACACTGAAGCTTTCTTT
TRBJ2-3	TRBV6-1	-	-	CASSEAVGSTDTQYF	TGTGCCAGCAGTGAGGCTGTAGGGAGCACAGATACGCAGTATTTT
TRBJ1-1	TRBV10-1	-	-	CASSERPDWYSNTEAFF	TGCGCCAGCAGTGAGCGTCCGGATTGGTATTCGAACACTGAAGCTTTCTTT
TRBJ1-4	TRBV19	-	-	CASSPRPNEKLFF	TGTGCCAGTAGCCCCCGACCGAATGAAAAACTGTTTTTT
TRBJ2-1	TRBV7-8	-	-	CASSPGLIASSAEQFF	TGTGCCAGCAGCCCGGGGCTCATAGCGAGTTCGGCTGAGCAGTTCTTC
TRBJ1-2	TRBV7-9	-	-	CASSVRGSANYGYTF	TGTGCCAGCAGCGTGAGGGGGTCTGCTAACTATGGCTACACCTTC
TRBJ2-4	TRBV5-1	-	-	CASSLPEGNIQYF	TGCGCCAGCAGCCTGCCTGAGGGAAACATTCAGTACTTC
TRBJ2-1	TRBV5-1	TRBD1	-	CASSNGQGALYNEQFF	TGCGCCAGCAGCAACGGACAGGGGGCCCTTTACAATGAGCAGTTCTTC
TRBJ1-1	TRBV29-1	-	-	CSVRNMNTEAFF	TGCAGCGTAAGGAACATGAACACTGAAGCTTTCTTT
TRBJ2-5	TRBV5-1	-	-	CASSLSPAPEETQYF	TGCGCCAGCAGCTTGAGTCCGGCCCCCGAAGAGACCCAGTACTTC
TRBJ2-2	TRBV2	-	-	CASDQDANTGELFF	TGTGCCAGCGATCAGGATGCGAACACCGGGGAGCTGTTTTTT
TRBJ2-2	TRBV6-1	-	-	CASINFNTGELFF	TGTGCCAGCATCAATTTTAACACCGGGGAGCTGTTTTTT
TRBJ2-7	TRBV6-1	-	-	CASTSRAYEQYF	TGTGCCAGTACCAGCAGGGCCTACGAGCAGTACTTC
TRBJ1-2	TRBV5-4	-	-	CASSLESGNYGYTF	TGTGCCAGCAGCTTGGAGTCCGGGAACTATGGCTACACCTTC
TRBJ1-1	TRBV7-6	-	-	CASSPNRDGNTEAFF	TGTGCCAGCAGCCCGAACCGGGACGGGAACACTGAAGCTTTCTTT
TRBJ1-6	TRBV29-1	-	-	CSVATESSYNSPLHF	TGCAGCGTAGCGACCGAGAGCTCCTATAATTCACCCCTCCACTTT
TRBJ2-5	TRBV14	-	-	CASSQAAGRMETQYF	TGTGCCAGCAGCCAAGCTGCGGGGCGGATGGAGACCCAGTACTTC
TRBJ2-7	TRBV20-1	-	-	CSARRDRGAYEQYF	TGCAGTGCTAGGCGGGACCGCGGAGCCTACGAGCAGTACTTC
TRBJ2-7	TRBV29-1	-	-	CSVATQGGDYEQYF	TGCAGCGTTGCCACCCAGGGGGGGGACTACGAGCAGTACTTC
TRBJ2-7	TRBV4-1	-	-	CASSQVSTRNYEQYF	TGCGCCAGCAGCCAAGTATCGACAAGAAACTACGAGCAGTACTTC
TRBJ1-2	TRBV18	-	-	CASSGQSPAGYTF	TGTGCCAGCTCAGGACAGTCCCCGGCTGGCTACACCTTC
TRBJ2-7	TRBV2	TRBD1	-	CASTTLDRGGEQYF	TGTGCCAGCACCACCTTGGACAGGGGTGGGGAGCAGTACTTC
TRBJ2-1	TRBV3-1	-	-	CASSQVYRVNEQFF	TGTGCCAGCAGCCAAGTTTATCGGGTCAATGAGCAGTTCTTC
TRBJ1-5	TRBV6-1	TRBD1	-	CASRPQGGFQPQHF	TGTGCCAGCAGGCCTCAGGGGGGTTTTCAGCCCCAGCATTTT
TRBJ1-2	TRBV4-1	TRBD1	-	CASSPWTGSGYTF	TGCGCCAGCAGCCCCTGGACAGGGAGTGGCTACACCTTC
TRBJ2-2	TRBV7-2	TRBD1	-	CASSSTGAPTGELFF	TGTGCCAGCAGCTCCACAGGGGCGCCCACCGGGGAGCTGTTTTTT
TRBJ1-5	TRBV6-1	-	-	CASSPRAVLSNQPQHF	TGTGCCAGCAGCCCAAGGGCCGTACTTAGCAATCAGCCCCAGCATTTT
TRBJ2-2	TRBV11-1	-	-	CASSPLNRDTGELFF	TGTGCCAGCAGCCCCCTAAACAGGGACACCGGGGAGCTGTTTTTT
TRBJ1-4	TRBV6-5	-	-	CASSYSGDGATNEKLFF	TGTGCCAGCAGTTACTCTGGGGACGGGGCAACTAATGAAAAACTGTTTTTT
TRBJ1-1	TRBV2	TRBD1	once	CASRQTGAEAFF	TGTGCCAGCAGGCAGACAGGGGCTGAAGCTTTCTTT